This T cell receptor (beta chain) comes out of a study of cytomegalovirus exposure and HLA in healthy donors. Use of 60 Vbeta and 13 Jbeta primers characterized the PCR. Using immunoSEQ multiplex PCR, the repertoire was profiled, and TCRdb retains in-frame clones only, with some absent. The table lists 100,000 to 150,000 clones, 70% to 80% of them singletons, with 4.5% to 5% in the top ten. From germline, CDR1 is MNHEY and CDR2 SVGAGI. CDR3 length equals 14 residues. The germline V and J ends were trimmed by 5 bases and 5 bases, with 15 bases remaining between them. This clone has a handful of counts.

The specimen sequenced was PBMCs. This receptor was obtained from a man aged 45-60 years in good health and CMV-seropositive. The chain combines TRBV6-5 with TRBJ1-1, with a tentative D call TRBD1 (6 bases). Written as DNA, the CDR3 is TGTGCCAGCAGTCTCGGGGCGGACAGTACTGAAGCTTTCTTT. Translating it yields CASSLGADSTEAFF.